The 30 T cell receptor beta chains below were found in one sample sequenced in a study of T-cell memory formation after mild COVID-19. In TCRdb, the 5' RACE reads were re-called with MiXCR into one record per CDR3 protein. Of hundreds of thousands of distinct CDR3 sequences in the sample, around 17% were seen once. Sequencing used PBMCs or a T cell subset sorted from them (not recorded which). The receptor set was obtained from a man between 18 and 35 years old who had mild COVID-19 (a few samples of this study predate the infection). Cell type and time point are not known.

This clonotype was seen ten or more times. The rearrangement uses TRBV5-1 and TRBJ2-3; 7 bases map to TRBD1. The CDR3 loop spans 16 amino acids. Germline loops: CDR1 SGHRS, CDR2 YFSETQ. J gave up 1 base and V 2 bases, and 7 bases lay outside the gene matches. CDR3 bases: TGCGCCAGCAGCTTTTTACGGACAGGCGGCACAGATACGCAGTATTTT. It is translated as CASSFLRTGGTDTQYF.

This clonotype showed up just a few times. The chain carries TRBV5-1 and TRBJ2-2; no clear D gene. There are 15 residues in the CDR3. Germline V CDR1 and CDR2: SGHRS, YFSETQ. The V end lost 1 base, the J end lost 4 bases, and 11 bases lay between the germline ends. CDR3 in amino acids: CASSLFLYGTGELFF. The CDR3 DNA sequence: TGCGCCAGCAGCTTGTTTCTCTACGGCACCGGGGAGCTGTTTTTT.

The V call is TRBV12-3 or TRBV12-4, the J call TRBJ1-2; D not resolved. The V end lost 0 bases, the J end lost 8 bases, and 13 bases lay between the germline ends. The CDR3 loop spans 14 amino acids. CDR3 bases: TGTGCCAGCAGTTTAGCTGACCCTGAGTCGGGCTACACCTTC. As protein: CASSLADPESGYTF.

The V and J genes are TRBV5-4 and TRBJ2-7; 7 bases are shared with TRBD1. The trim removed 4 bases at V and 2 bases at J, leaving 6 bases unmatched. Germline V gives CDR1 SGHNT, CDR2 YYREEE (reference sequence). The CDR3 runs to 14 residues. CDR3 amino acids: CASSPPGQTYEQYF. Here the CDR3 DNA reads TGTGCCAGCAGCCCTCCGGGACAGACCTACGAGCAGTACTTC.

The chain employs TRBV20-1 and TRBJ2-5, with D maybe TRBD2 (5 bases). Germline-derived CDR1 and CDR2 are DFQATT and SNEGSKA (reference sequence). V was clipped by 0 bases and J by 5 bases, with 16 bases between them. The CDR3 runs to 15 residues. CDR3: CSARDPAGLGETQYF. The CDR3 nucleotides read TGCAGTGCTAGAGATCCCGCAGGACTCGGGGAGACCCAGTACTTC.

The chain links TRBV2 to TRBJ2-1; D is perhaps TRBD2 (5 bases). This CDR3 has 15 amino acids. Trimming stripped 0 bases from V and 9 bases from J, with 15 bases between. Germline CDR1 and CDR2: SNHLY and FYNNEI. The CDR3 nucleotides are TGTGCCAGCAGTGAAGCGCGCCTAGCAGGCGGTGAGCAGTTCTTC. Encoded protein: CASSEARLAGGEQFF.

This clonotype was detected many times. The J gene is TRBJ2-7, the V gene TRBV7-9, with 9 bases identical to TRBD2. With V trimmed by 5 bases and J by 4 bases, 6 bases remained unmatched. The CDR3 loop spans 14 amino acids. Germline CDR1 SEHNR, CDR2 FQNEAQ (reference sequence). CDR3 in DNA: TGTGCCAGCAGCCCCGGGCGGGGGGGATACGAGCAGTACTTC. Translating it yields CASSPGRGGYEQYF.

This clonotype has at least ten counts. This rearrangement joins TRBV20-1 to TRBJ1-1, with a weak D call TRBD1 (5 bases). The CDR3 runs to 13 residues. The germline V and J ends were trimmed by 6 bases and 4 bases, with 15 bases remaining between them. CDR1 is DFQATT and CDR2 is SNEGSKA in the germline V gene (reference sequence). For the CDR3, the DNA is TGCAGTGCCAGTCGGGGGGAGAGCACTGAAGCTTTCTTT. This gives the protein CSASRGESTEAFF.

The CDR3 loop reads CASRLRRETQYF. The CDR3 DNA reads TGTGCCAGCAGACTTCGGAGGGAGACCCAGTACTTC. V usage is TRBV14 and J usage is TRBJ2-5; D perhaps matches TRBD2 (5 bases). In germline, CDR1 is SGHDN, CDR2 FVKESK. Between the trimmed V and J ends, which lost 6 bases and 5 bases, there was a span of 10 bases. CDR3 size: 12 residues.

This clonotype was detected only a few times. This chain connects TRBV10-3 to TRBJ2-7; 7 bases align to TRBD1. The germline V gene encodes CDR1 ENHRY and CDR2 SYGVKD. Trimming removed 6 bases from V and 4 bases from J; junction bases left unmatched: 12. CDR3 length equals 15 residues. CDR3 amino acids: CAISSGTEGWYEQYV. CDR3 in DNA: TGTGCCATCAGCTCCGGGACAGAGGGTTGGTACGAGCAGTACGTC.

In this sample, this clonotype turned up many times. The V call is TRBV7-2, the J call TRBJ2-7; D is unresolved. The CDR3 runs to 14 residues. Germline V gene sequence: CDR1 SGHTA, CDR2 FQGNSA. V shed 4 bases and J shed 1 base, with 11 bases lying between them. The CDR3 sequence is CASSYWALSYEQYF. The CDR3 region has the DNA TGTGCCAGCAGCTACTGGGCCTTATCCTACGAGCAGTACTTC.

This clonotype was seen a few times. The chain combines TRBV6-2 or TRBV6-3 with TRBJ1-5, with D hard to call. Germline V CDR1 and CDR2: MNHEY, SVGEGT. V lost 0 bases, J lost 7 bases, and 10 bases lay in between. This CDR3 comprises 14 residues. DNA of the CDR3: TGTGCCAGCAGTTACTCGACAACAAGGCAGCCCCAGCATTTT. Its translation is CASSYSTTRQPQHF.

The chain joins TRBV19 to TRBJ2-3; D unresolved. The V gene lost 3 bases and the J gene lost 5 bases, with 9 bases spanning the gap. In germline, CDR1 is LNHDA, CDR2 SQIVND (reference sequence). The CDR3 runs 13 residues. The CDR3 spells CASSMRRGDTQYF. Written as DNA, the CDR3 is TGTGCCAGTAGTATGCGGAGAGGAGATACGCAGTATTTT.

There are many counts of this clonotype. The genes are TRBV4-3 and TRBJ2-7; D is tentatively TRBD1 or TRBD2 (5 bases each). In germline, CDR1 is LGHNA, CDR2 YSLEER. The CDR3 spans 15 residues. The V end was cut by 0 bases, the J end by 7 bases, with 16 bases between. DNA of the CDR3: TGCGCCAGCAGCCAAGATCGGACTGGGGCGGATGAGCAGTACGTC. It codes for CASSQDRTGADEQYV.

The gene calls are TRBV29-1 and TRBJ1-5, with 7 bases identical to TRBD1. CDR1 is SQVTM and CDR2 is ANQGSEA in the germline V gene. V shed 2 bases, J shed 5 bases, and the junction held 3 bases outside the gene matches. The CDR3 totals 13 residues. The CDR3 coding sequence is TGCAGCGTTGAATTAGGGGGCCATCAGCCCCAGCATTTT. The encoded protein is CSVELGGHQPQHF.

This clonotype was counted between two and nine times. The rearrangement uses TRBV5-1 and TRBJ1-3; D is possibly TRBD1 (5 bases). The CDR3 runs to 16 residues. Trimming shortened V by 0 bases and J by 4 bases, and 14 bases separated the two germline ends. Germline CDR1 and CDR2: SGHRS and YFSETQ. CDR3 nucleotides: TGCGCCAGCAGCTTGGAGGCGGGTTGGGGCGGAAACACCATATATTTT. Its translation is CASSLEAGWGGNTIYF. Full variable domain (outside the CDR3, taken from reference TRBV5-1 and TRBJ1-3): KAGVTQTPRYLIKTRGQQVTLSCSPISGHRSVSWYQQTPGQGLQFLFEYFSETQRNKGNFPGRFSGRQFSNSRSEMNVSTLELGDSALYLCASSLEAGWGGNTIYFGEGSWLTVV.

V is TRBV10-3 and J is TRBJ1-5, with TRBD1 matching 9 bases. The J segment lost 6 bases and the V segment lost 6 bases, leaving 6 bases of the junction unmatched. Looked up from germline, CDR1 is ENHRY and CDR2 is SYGVKD. The CDR3 has 14 residues. CDR3 amino acids: CAISRDREAQPQHF. The CDR3 DNA reads as TGTGCCATCAGCCGGGACAGGGAGGCTCAGCCCCAGCATTTT.

This clonotype was counted many times. This rearrangement joins TRBV5-1 to TRBJ2-1; TRBD2 agrees at 14 bases. With V trimmed by 2 bases and J by 2 bases, 3 bases remained unmatched. The CDR3 covers 17 residues. Per germline, CDR1 SGHRS and CDR2 YFSETQ. CDR3 sequence reads: CASSFGLAGGTYNEQFF. The DNA for the CDR3 is TGCGCCAGCAGCTTTGGACTAGCGGGGGGAACCTACAATGAGCAGTTCTTC.

This clonotype was seen a few times. This chain links TRBV5-8 with TRBJ1-1; 8 bases are a match to TRBD1. Germline assignment: CDR1 SGHTS and CDR2 YDEGEE. The CDR3 is 14 residues long. The V gene end was trimmed by 2 bases and the J gene end by 5 bases; junction bases not matched to a gene: 5. CDR3 region: CASSLQGGETEAFF. In nucleotides, the CDR3 is TGTGCCAGCAGCTTACAGGGGGGGGAGACTGAAGCTTTCTTT.

The sample holds a few counts of this clonotype. The V and J genes are TRBV20-1 and TRBJ1-2; D might be TRBD1 (5 bases). The germline V gene encodes CDR1 DFQATT and CDR2 SNEGSKA (reference sequence). The CDR3 runs to 13 residues. V shed 1 base and J shed 3 bases, with 9 bases lying between them. The CDR3 here is CSARAQGHYGYTF. Written as DNA, the CDR3 is TGCAGTGCTAGAGCCCAGGGTCACTATGGCTACACCTTC.

The rearrangement uses TRBV7-6 and TRBJ2-2; no definite D call. The germline V and J ends were trimmed by 5 bases and 7 bases, with 8 bases remaining between them. The CDR3 runs 12 residues. Per germline, CDR1 SGHVS and CDR2 FNYEAQ. Here the CDR3 reads CASSGVFGELFF. In nucleotides, the CDR3 is TGTGCCAGCAGCGGGGTGTTCGGGGAGCTGTTTTTT.

The chain joins TRBV5-1 to TRBJ2-7; 13 positions match TRBD2. CDR1 and CDR2 (germline): SGHRS, YFSETQ. The CDR3 contains 16 residues. V shed 4 bases and J 2 bases; nucleotides not matched to a gene: 6. In nucleotides, the CDR3 is TGCGCCAGCAGCCCTCCTGGACTAGCGGGGGCCTACGAGCAGTACTTC. Translation: CASSPPGLAGAYEQYF.

Only a few counts were recorded for this clonotype. An end of the junction differs from the germline gene, which may be a read error. The chain has TRBV7-2 and TRBJ2-1, with 7 nucleotides matching TRBD2. Germline V gene data show CDR1 as SGHTA and CDR2 as FQGNSA. The length of the CDR3 is 19 residues. The CDR3 DNA reads as TGTGCCAGCAGCCGCCGGAGTGTCTCTAGCGGAGGGGCGTACAATCAGCAGTTCTTC. Its protein product is CASSRRSVSSGGAYNQQFF. Full variable domain (remainder filled in from reference TRBV7-2 and TRBJ2-1): GAGVSQSPSNKVTEKGKDVELRCDPISGHTALYWYRQSLGQGLEFLIYFQGNSAPDKSGLPSDRFSAERTGGSVSTLTIQRTQQEDSAVYLCASSRRSVSSGGAYNQQFFGPGTRLTVL.

This clonotype was seen at least ten times. This chain connects TRBV25-1 to TRBJ2-3, with 9 bases matching TRBD2. The V and J ends lost 7 bases and 1 base, in that order; junction bases with no gene match: 6. Germline V lookup: CDR1 MGHDK, CDR2 SYGVNS. The CDR3 length is 15 residues. The CDR3 region is CASTPKRGGTDTQYF. The CDR3 region has the DNA TGTGCCAGCACCCCAAAGCGGGGGGGCACAGATACGCAGTATTTT. The variable domain in full, with the rest retrieved from reference TRBV25-1 and TRBJ2-3, is EADIYQTPRYLVIGTGKKITLECSQTMGHDKMYWYQQDPGMELHLIHYSYGVNSTEKGDLSSESTVSRIRTEHFPLTLESARPSHTSQYLCASTPKRGGTDTQYFGPGTRLTVL.

In its sample, this clonotype was seen a few times. The rearrangement uses TRBV7-2 and TRBJ2-1; TRBD2 is a possible D gene (5 bases). Deletions cut 1 base from V and 6 bases from J, with 10 bases between. The germline CDR1 and CDR2 sequences are SGHTA and FQGNSA. The length of the CDR3 is 14 residues. The CDR3 nucleotides are TGTGCCAGCAGCTTAGAAGCTAGCAGCAATGAGCAGTTCTTC. This codes for CASSLEASSNEQFF.

The chain joins TRBV4-2 to TRBJ2-5; 7 positions agree with TRBD2. The CDR3 is made up of 16 amino acids. Germline V gene lookup returns CDR1 LGHNA and CDR2 YNFKEQ. V dropped 0 bases and J dropped 2; count of bases not matched to a gene: 6. In nucleotides, the CDR3 is TGTGCCAGCAGCCAAGATCGTCTAGCGGCTCAAGAGACCCAGTACTTC. Amino acids: CASSQDRLAAQETQYF.

This clonotype was observed a handful of times. V is TRBV28 and J is TRBJ2-7; 9 nucleotides line up with TRBD1. Germline V gene data show CDR1 as MDHEN and CDR2 as SYDVKM. The CDR3 is made up of 15 amino acids. The J segment lost 5 bases and the V segment lost 8 bases, leaving 13 bases of the junction unmatched. CDR3 nucleotides: TGTGCCAGCCCCCCAAACAGGGGGCATTGGAACGAGCAGTACTTC. This codes for CASPPNRGHWNEQYF.

This clonotype was detected many times. CDR3 in DNA: TGTGCCAGCGGCGCGTCCGCTGAAGCTTTCTTT. This sequence encodes CASGASAEAFF. This chain links TRBV27 with TRBJ1-1; no clear D gene. Germline loops: CDR1 MNHEY, CDR2 SMNVEV (reference sequence). The CDR3 totals 11 residues. V was shortened by 8 bases and J by 6 bases, with 10 bases between the two germline ends.

The rearrangement joins TRBV3-1 to TRBJ2-3; D remains unclear. This CDR3 is built from 15 residues. V lost 0 bases and J 0 bases, leaving 7 bases between the germline ends. The V gene's germline CDR1 is LGHDT and CDR2 YNNKEL (reference sequence). The CDR3 DNA reads TGTGCCAGCAGCCAAGAATTACTTAGCACAGATACGCAGTATTTT. Protein product: CASSQELLSTDTQYF.

This clonotype was seen a handful of times. This chain joins TRBV4-3 and TRBJ2-5; D is unclear. CDR3 size: 12 residues. The germline V gene has CDR1 LGHNA and CDR2 YSLEER. Deletions cut 3 bases from V and 4 bases from J, with 6 bases between. The CDR3 DNA follows: TGCGCCAGCAGCCACGGCAGAGAGACCCAGTACTTC. Protein: CASSHGRETQYF.